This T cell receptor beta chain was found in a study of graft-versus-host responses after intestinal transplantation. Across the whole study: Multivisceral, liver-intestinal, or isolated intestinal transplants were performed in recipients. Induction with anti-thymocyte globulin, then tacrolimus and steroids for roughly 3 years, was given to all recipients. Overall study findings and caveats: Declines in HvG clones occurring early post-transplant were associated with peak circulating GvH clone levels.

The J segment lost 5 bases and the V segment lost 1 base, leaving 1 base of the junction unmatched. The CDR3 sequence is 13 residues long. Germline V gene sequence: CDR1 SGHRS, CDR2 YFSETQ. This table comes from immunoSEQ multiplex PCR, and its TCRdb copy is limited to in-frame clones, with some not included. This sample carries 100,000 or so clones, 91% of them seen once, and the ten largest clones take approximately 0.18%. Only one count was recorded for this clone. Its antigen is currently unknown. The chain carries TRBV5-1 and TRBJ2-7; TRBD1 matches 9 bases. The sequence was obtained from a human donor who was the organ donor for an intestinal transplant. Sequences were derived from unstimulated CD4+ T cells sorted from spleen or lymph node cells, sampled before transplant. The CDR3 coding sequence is TGCGCCAGCAGCTTGTGGACAGGGGACGAGCAGTACTTC. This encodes CASSLWTGDEQYF.